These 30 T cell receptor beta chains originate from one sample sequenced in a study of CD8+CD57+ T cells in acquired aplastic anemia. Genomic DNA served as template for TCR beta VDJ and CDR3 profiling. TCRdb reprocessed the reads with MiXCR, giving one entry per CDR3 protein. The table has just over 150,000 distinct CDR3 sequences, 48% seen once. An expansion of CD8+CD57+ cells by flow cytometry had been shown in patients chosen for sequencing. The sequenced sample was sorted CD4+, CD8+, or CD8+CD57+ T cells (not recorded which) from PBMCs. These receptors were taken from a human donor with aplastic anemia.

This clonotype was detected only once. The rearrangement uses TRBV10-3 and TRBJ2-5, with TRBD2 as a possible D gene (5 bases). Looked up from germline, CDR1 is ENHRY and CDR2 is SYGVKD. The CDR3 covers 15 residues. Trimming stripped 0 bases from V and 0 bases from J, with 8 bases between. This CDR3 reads CAISESEGYQETQYF. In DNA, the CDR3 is TGTGCCATCAGTGAGTCTGAGGGATACCAAGAGACCCAGTACTTC.

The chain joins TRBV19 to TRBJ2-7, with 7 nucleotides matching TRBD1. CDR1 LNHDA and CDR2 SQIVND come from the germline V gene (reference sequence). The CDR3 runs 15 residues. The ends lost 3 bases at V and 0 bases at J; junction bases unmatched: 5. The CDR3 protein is CASSISGGSSYEQYF. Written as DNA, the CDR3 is TGTGCCAGTAGTATCTCAGGGGGAAGCTCCTACGAGCAGTACTTC. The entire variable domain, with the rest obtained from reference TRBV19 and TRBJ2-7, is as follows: DGGITQSPKYLFRKEGQNVTLSCEQNLNHDAMYWYRQDPGQGLRLIYYSQIVNDFQKGDIAEGYSVSREKKESFPLTVTSAQKNPTAFYLCASSISGGSSYEQYFGPGTRLTVT.

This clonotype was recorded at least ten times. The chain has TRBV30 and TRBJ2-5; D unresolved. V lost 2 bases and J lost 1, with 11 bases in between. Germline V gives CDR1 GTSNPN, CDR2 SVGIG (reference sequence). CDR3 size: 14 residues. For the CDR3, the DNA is TGTGCCTGGAGTATGCTCAGTATCCAAGAGACCCAGTACTTC. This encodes CAWSMLSIQETQYF.

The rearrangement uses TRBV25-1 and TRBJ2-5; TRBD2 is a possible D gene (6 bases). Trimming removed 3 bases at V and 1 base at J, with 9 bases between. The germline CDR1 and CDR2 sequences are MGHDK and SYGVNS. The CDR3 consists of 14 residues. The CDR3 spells CASSDLTSQETQYF. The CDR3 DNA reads TGTGCCAGCAGTGACCTGACTAGCCAAGAGACCCAGTACTTC.

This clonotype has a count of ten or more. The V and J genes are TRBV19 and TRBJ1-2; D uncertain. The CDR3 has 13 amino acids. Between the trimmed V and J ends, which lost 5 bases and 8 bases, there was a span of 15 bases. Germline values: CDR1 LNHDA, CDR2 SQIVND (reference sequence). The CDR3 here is CASSDPDGGGYTF. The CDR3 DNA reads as TGTGCCAGTAGTGATCCCGACGGCGGGGGCTACACCTTC.

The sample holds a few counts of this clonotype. CDR3 sequence: CASSFTYSYEQYF. CDR3 DNA sequence: TGTGCCAGCAGCTTTACGTACTCCTACGAGCAGTACTTC. The chain is built from TRBV7-2 and TRBJ2-7, with no clear D. Germline lookup yields CDR1 SGHTA and CDR2 FQGNSA. The V and J ends lost 3 bases and 0 bases respectively, with 6 bases between them. The CDR3 runs 13 residues. Full variable domain (rest looked up from reference TRBV7-2 and TRBJ2-7): GAGVSQSPSNKVTEKGKDVELRCDPISGHTALYWYRQSLGQGLEFLIYFQGNSAPDKSGLPSDRFSAERTGGSVSTLTIQRTQQEDSAVYLCASSFTYSYEQYFGPGTRLTVT.

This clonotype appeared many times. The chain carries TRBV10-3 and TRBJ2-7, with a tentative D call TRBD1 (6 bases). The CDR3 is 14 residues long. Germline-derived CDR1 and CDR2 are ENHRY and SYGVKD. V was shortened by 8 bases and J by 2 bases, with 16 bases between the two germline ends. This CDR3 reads CAILRDIVPYEQYF. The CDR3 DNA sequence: TGTGCCATCCTACGGGACATAGTCCCCTACGAGCAGTACTTC.

Written as DNA, the CDR3 is TGTGCCACCAGTGGGGGACTAGCGGGAGTAAGGGAGACCCAGTACTTC. Translation gives CATSGGLAGVRETQYF. The chain employs TRBV24-1 and TRBJ2-5, with 14 bases fitting TRBD2. CDR1 and CDR2 (germline): KGHDR, SFDVKD. This CDR3 has 16 residues. Trimming removed 5 bases from V and 5 bases from J; junction bases left unmatched: 6.

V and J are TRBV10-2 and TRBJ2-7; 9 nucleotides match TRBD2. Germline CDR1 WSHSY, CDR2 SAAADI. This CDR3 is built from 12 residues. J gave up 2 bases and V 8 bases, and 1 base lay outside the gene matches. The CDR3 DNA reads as TGCGCCAGCGCTAGCGGGGCCTACGAGCAGTACTTC. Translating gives CASASGAYEQYF.

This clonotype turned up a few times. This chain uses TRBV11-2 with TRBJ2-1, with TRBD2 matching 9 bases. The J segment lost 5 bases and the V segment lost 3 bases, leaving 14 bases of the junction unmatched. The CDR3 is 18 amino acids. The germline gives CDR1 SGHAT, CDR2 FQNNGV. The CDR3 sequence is CASSFQGGLAGPNNEQFF. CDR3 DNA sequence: TGTGCCAGCAGCTTTCAGGGTGGGCTAGCGGGACCCAACAATGAGCAGTTCTTC.

The CDR3 coding sequence is TGTGCCAGTAGTCCACAGGGGGACACTGAAGCTTTCTTT. It is translated as CASSPQGDTEAFF. The rearrangement uses TRBV19 and TRBJ1-1, with 8 bases aligning to TRBD1. The germline V gene encodes CDR1 LNHDA and CDR2 SQIVND (reference sequence). This CDR3 spans 13 amino acids. The junction had 2 bases not matched to a gene; V was cut back by 5 bases and J by 3 bases.

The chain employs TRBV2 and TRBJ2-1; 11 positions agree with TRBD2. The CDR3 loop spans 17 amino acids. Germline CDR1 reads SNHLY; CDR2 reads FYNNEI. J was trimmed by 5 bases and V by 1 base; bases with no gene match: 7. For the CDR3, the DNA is TGTGCCAGCAGTGAAGATGTAGCGGGAGGGCCAAACAATGAGCAGTTCTTC. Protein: CASSEDVAGGPNNEQFF.

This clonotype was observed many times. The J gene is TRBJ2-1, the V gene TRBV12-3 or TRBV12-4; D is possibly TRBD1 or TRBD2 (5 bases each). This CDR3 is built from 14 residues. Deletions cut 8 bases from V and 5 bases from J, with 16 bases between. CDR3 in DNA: TGTGCCAGCTGCGCCCTTCGGGGCCACAATGAGCAGTTCTTC. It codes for CASCALRGHNEQFF.

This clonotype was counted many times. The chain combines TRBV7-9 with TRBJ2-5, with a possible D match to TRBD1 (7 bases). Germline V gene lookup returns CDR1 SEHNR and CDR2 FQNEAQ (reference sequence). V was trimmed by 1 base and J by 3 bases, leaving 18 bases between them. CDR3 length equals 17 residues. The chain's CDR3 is CASSLVAYGGGEETQYF. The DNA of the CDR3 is TGTGCCAGCAGCTTAGTGGCGTATGGAGGGGGCGAAGAGACCCAGTACTTC.

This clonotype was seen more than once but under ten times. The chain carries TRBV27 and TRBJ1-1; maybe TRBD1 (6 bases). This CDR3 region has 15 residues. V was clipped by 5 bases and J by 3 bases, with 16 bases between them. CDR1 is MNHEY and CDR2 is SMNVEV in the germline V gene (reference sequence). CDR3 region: CASSRLMGADTEAFF. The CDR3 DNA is TGTGCCAGCAGTAGACTGATGGGGGCGGACACTGAAGCTTTCTTT.

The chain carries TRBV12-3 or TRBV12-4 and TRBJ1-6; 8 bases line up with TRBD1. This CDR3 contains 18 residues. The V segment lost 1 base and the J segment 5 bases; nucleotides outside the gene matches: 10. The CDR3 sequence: CASSLGVGQGANNSPLHF. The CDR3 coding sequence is TGTGCCAGCAGTTTAGGAGTAGGGCAGGGGGCGAATAATTCACCCCTCCACTTT.

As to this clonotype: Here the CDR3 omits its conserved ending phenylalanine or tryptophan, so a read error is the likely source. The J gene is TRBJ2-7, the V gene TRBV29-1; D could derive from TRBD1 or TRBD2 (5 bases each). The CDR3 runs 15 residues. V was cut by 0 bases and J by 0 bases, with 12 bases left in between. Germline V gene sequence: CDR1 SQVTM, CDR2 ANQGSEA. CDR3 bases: TGCAGCGTTGAAGATCTTCGGGACGGCTCCTACGAGCAGTACATC. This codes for CSVEDLRDGSYEQYI.

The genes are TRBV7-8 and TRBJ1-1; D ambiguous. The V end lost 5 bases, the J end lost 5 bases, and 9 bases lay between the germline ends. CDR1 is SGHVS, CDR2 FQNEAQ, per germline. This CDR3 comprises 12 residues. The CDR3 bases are TGTGCCAGCAGCCAAGTCGGGACTGAAGCTTTCTTT. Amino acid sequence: CASSQVGTEAFF.

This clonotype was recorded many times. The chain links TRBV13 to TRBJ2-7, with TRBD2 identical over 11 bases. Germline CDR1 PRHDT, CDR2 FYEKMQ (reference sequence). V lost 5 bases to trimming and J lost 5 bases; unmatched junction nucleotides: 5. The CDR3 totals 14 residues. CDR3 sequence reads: CASSLRLAGHEQYF. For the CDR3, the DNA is TGTGCCAGCAGCCTACGACTAGCGGGACACGAGCAGTACTTC.

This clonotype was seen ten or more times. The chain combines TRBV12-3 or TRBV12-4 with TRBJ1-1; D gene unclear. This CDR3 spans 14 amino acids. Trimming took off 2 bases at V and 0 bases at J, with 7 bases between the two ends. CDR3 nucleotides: TGTGCCAGCAGTTTATCAGATATGAACACTGAAGCTTTCTTT. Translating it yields CASSLSDMNTEAFF.

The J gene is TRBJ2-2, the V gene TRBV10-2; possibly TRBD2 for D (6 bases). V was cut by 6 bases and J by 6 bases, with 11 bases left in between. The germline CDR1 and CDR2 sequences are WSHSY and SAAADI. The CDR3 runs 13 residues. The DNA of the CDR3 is TGCGCCAGCAGGGGAGGTGTGGCCGGGGAGCTGTTTTTT. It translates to CASRGGVAGELFF.

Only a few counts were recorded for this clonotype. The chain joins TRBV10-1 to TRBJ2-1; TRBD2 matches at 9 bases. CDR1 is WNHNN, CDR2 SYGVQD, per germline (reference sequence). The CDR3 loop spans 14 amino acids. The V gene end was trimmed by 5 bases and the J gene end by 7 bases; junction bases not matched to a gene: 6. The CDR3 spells CASSFGGRENEQFF. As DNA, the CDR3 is TGCGCCAGCAGTTTCGGCGGGAGGGAAAATGAGCAGTTCTTC.

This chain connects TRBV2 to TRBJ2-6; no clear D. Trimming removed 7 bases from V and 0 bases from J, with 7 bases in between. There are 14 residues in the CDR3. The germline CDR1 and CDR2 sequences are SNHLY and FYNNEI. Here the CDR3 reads CASIQPSGANVLTF. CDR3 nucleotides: TGTGCCAGCATTCAACCCTCTGGGGCCAACGTCCTGACTTTC.

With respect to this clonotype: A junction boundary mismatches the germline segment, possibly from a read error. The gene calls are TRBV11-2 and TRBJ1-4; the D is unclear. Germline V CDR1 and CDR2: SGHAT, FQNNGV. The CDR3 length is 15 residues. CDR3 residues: CASSLDTPRDEKLFF. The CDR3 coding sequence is TGTGCCAGCAGCCTAGACACCCCGAGGGATGAAAAACTGTTTTTT.

DNA for the CDR3: TGTGCCAGCAGCTACCGGGACAGGGGAACAGATACGCAGTATTTT. Its protein is CASSYRDRGTDTQYF. The chain combines TRBV5-4 with TRBJ2-3; TRBD1 matches 10 bases. CDR1 and CDR2 (germline): SGHNT, YYREEE (reference sequence). The V and J ends lost 3 bases and 3 bases, in that order; junction bases with no gene match: 4. The CDR3 is 15 amino acids.

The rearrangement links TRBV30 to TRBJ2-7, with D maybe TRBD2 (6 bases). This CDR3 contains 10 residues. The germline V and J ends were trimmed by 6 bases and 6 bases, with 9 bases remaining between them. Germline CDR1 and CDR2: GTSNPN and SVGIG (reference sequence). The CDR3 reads CACLGGEQYF. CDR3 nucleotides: TGTGCCTGTTTGGGGGGCGAGCAGTACTTC.

In nucleotides, the CDR3 is TGTGCCACCAGTTCGAACAAGGGACAGCTTGGGGAGACCCAGTACTTC. Protein: CATSSNKGQLGETQYF. The chain employs TRBV24-1 and TRBJ2-5, with 7 nucleotides matching TRBD1. CDR3 size: 16 residues. V was pared by 6 bases and J by 5 bases, with 14 bases of the junction left unmatched. Germline V CDR1 and CDR2: KGHDR, SFDVKD.

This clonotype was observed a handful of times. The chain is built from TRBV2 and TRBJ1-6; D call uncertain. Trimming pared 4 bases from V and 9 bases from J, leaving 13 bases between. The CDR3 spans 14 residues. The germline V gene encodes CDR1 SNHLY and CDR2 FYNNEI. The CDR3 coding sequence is TGTGCCAGCAGTGTAAGTGAGCTGACTTCACCCCTCCACTTT. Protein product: CASSVSELTSPLHF.

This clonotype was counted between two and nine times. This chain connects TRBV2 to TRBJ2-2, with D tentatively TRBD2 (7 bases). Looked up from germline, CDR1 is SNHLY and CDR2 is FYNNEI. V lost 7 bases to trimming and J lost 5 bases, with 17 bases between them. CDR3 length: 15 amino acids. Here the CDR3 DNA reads TGTGCCAGCAAATTCGTGGGGGGGCAGACCGGGGAGCTGTTTTTT. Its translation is CASKFVGGQTGELFF.

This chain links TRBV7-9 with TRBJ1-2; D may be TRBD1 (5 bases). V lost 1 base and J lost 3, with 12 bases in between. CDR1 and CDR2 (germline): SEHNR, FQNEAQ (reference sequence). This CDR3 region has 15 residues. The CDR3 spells CASSLGAGMDYGYTF. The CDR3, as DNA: TGTGCCAGCAGCTTAGGCGCAGGGATGGACTATGGCTACACCTTC.